The next 20 T cell receptor beta chains were all read from a single sample in a study of shared clonotypes between healthy human individuals. TCRdb keeps only in-frame clones here, not all; method: immunoSEQ multiplex PCR. The table records some 550,000 clones, roughly 97% of them present only once. Sequenced: naive CD4+ T cells sorted from blood. The subset here: CD45RA+ positively selected. These receptors originate from a woman in her twenties or thirties in good health.

The chain uses TRBV27 and TRBJ1-2; D call uncertain. Trimming shortened V by 6 bases and J by 4 bases, and 3 bases separated the two germline ends. The CDR3 length is 10 residues. Germline V CDR1 and CDR2: MNHEY, SMNVEV (reference sequence). The CDR3 loop is CASRVYGYTF. In nucleotides, the CDR3 is TGTGCCAGCAGGGTCTATGGCTACACCTTC.

The chain uses TRBV28 and TRBJ2-7; a weak D match, TRBD2 (5 bases). Germline V gene lookup returns CDR1 MDHEN and CDR2 SYDVKM. The V end was cut by 3 bases, the J end by 3 bases, with 15 bases between. The CDR3 has 15 amino acids. The CDR3 DNA follows: TGTGCCAGCAGTTTGGATCCGGGGAAACGCTACGAGCAGTACTTC. It is translated as CASSLDPGKRYEQYF.

A single count supports this clone. The V and J genes are TRBV14 and TRBJ2-3; D might be TRBD2 (6 bases). Germline lookup yields CDR1 SGHDN and CDR2 FVKESK. V lost 0 bases and J 2 bases, leaving 12 bases between the germline ends. The CDR3 has 16 residues. CDR3 sequence (DNA): TGTGCCAGCAGCCAAGATACGGGGGTTCCCACAGATACGCAGTATTTT. Translating it yields CASSQDTGVPTDTQYF. The whole variable domain, filled in from reference TRBV14 and TRBJ2-3, reads EAGVTQFPSHSVIEKGQTVTLRCDPISGHDNLYWYRRVMGKEIKFLLHFVKESKQDESGMPNNRFLAERTGGTYSTLKVQPAELEDSGVYFCASSQDTGVPTDTQYFGPGTRLTVL.

This clone was observed a single time. V and J are TRBV11-2 and TRBJ2-7; D may be TRBD1 or TRBD2 (5 bases each). The CDR3 is 15 residues long. Germline CDR1 SGHAT, CDR2 FQNNGV. Trimming left V 5 bases short and J 1 base short, with 15 bases between. CDR3 residues: CASSEGSVVSYEQYF. CDR3 DNA: TGTGCCAGCAGCGAGGGGTCTGTTGTATCCTACGAGCAGTACTTC. The full variable domain, rest sourced from reference TRBV11-2 and TRBJ2-7, is EAGVAQSPRYKIIEKRQSVAFWCNPISGHATLYWYQQILGQGPKLLIQFQNNGVVDDSQLPKDRFSAERLKGVDSTLKIQPAKLEDSAVYLCASSEGSVVSYEQYFGPGTRLTVT.

The CDR3 protein is CASRQGWYGYTF. CDR3 nucleotides: TGTGCCAGCCGACAGGGCTGGTATGGCTACACCTTC. The chain joins TRBV28 to TRBJ1-2; TRBD1 aligns across 7 bases. The ends lost 8 bases at V and 5 bases at J; junction bases unmatched: 5. The germline gives CDR1 MDHEN, CDR2 SYDVKM. The CDR3 covers 12 residues.

This chain uses TRBV28 with TRBJ1-2; a weak D match, TRBD1 (5 bases). From germline, CDR1 is MDHEN and CDR2 SYDVKM. V lost 6 bases to trimming and J lost 1 base, with 15 bases between them. The CDR3 is made up of 15 amino acids. The CDR3 loop reads CASRSRDYFNYGYTF. The CDR3 bases are TGTGCCAGCAGGTCGCGGGACTATTTTAACTATGGCTACACCTTC.

The V gene is TRBV19, the J gene TRBJ1-2, with 8 bases that match TRBD1. The CDR3 extends over 15 amino acids. The junction had 7 bases not matched to a gene; V was cut back by 4 bases and J by 3 bases. Germline V gene sequence: CDR1 LNHDA, CDR2 SQIVND (reference sequence). The CDR3, as DNA: TGTGCCAGTAGTAGCCAGGGGGCGTTAGACTATGGCTACACCTTC. Protein: CASSSQGALDYGYTF.

The gene calls are TRBV5-1 and TRBJ2-2, with TRBD2 identical over 10 bases. CDR3 size: 16 residues. The germline V gene has CDR1 SGHRS and CDR2 YFSETQ. Trimming at V came to 2 bases and at J to 3 bases, leaving 4 bases not matched to a gene. The CDR3 protein is CASSFGLADYTGELFF. CDR3 sequence (DNA): TGCGCCAGCAGCTTCGGACTAGCGGATTACACCGGGGAGCTGTTTTTT.

The J gene is TRBJ1-1, the V gene TRBV27; D is unresolved. The germline V gene has CDR1 MNHEY and CDR2 SMNVEV (reference sequence). This CDR3 contains 13 residues. The ends were cut back, 6 bases at V and 5 bases at J, with 13 bases in the middle. The CDR3 is CASRYTWNTEAFF. As DNA, the CDR3 is TGTGCCAGCAGGTATACATGGAATACTGAAGCTTTCTTT.

This rearrangement joins TRBV5-1 to TRBJ2-7; the D is unclear. Trimming shortened V by 2 bases and J by 5 bases, and 5 bases separated the two germline ends. In germline, CDR1 is SGHRS, CDR2 YFSETQ. CDR3 length equals 11 residues. This CDR3 is CASSFNHEQYF. The CDR3 DNA is TGCGCCAGCAGCTTTAACCACGAGCAGTACTTC.

The rearrangement uses TRBV10-3 and TRBJ2-1; D is possibly TRBD1 (5 bases). CDR3 size: 14 residues. V was shortened by 0 bases and J by 7 bases, with 10 bases between the two germline ends. Germline-derived CDR1 and CDR2 are ENHRY and SYGVKD. CDR3 loop: CAISESKGSNEQFF. CDR3 DNA: TGTGCCATCAGTGAGTCCAAGGGGTCGAATGAGCAGTTCTTC.

The chain couples TRBV7-3 to TRBJ2-1; 7 positions agree with TRBD2. The CDR3 spans 17 residues. Germline loops: CDR1 SGHTA, CDR2 FQGTGA. V lost 0 bases, J lost 4 bases, and 9 bases stayed unmatched. For the CDR3, the DNA is TGTGCCAGCAGCTTAACGTCCCTAGCGGTAAGTTACAATGAGCAGTTCTTC. Translated: CASSLTSLAVSYNEQFF. Together with reference TRBV7-3 and TRBJ2-1, the CDR3 gives the full variable domain: GAGVSQTPSNKVTEKGKYVELRCDPISGHTALYWYRQSLGQGPEFLIYFQGTGAADDSGLPNDRFFAVRPEGSVSTLKIQRTERGDSAVYLCASSLTSLAVSYNEQFFGPGTRLTVL.

This clone was seen just once. The chain links TRBV6-5 to TRBJ2-7, with TRBD2 matching over 7 bases. Germline CDR1 is MNHEY and CDR2 is SVGAGI. The CDR3 sequence is 14 residues long. V trimming: 2 bases; J trimming: 0 bases; junction bases outside the gene matches: 1. The CDR3 coding sequence is TGTGCCAGCAGTTACGAGCGGGGCTCCTACGAGCAGTACTTC. It codes for CASSYERGSYEQYF.

This clone was observed a single time. Within the sample, other DNA sequences also encode this same CDR3. The genes are TRBV28 and TRBJ2-2; a possible D gene is TRBD1 (6 bases). The CDR3 loop spans 14 amino acids. In germline, CDR1 is MDHEN, CDR2 SYDVKM. The V and J ends lost 6 bases and 2 bases respectively, with 10 bases between them. For the CDR3, the DNA is TGTGCCAGCAGCCAAGGGGGAAACACCGGGGAGCTGTTTTTT. Its protein is CASSQGGNTGELFF.

This chain joins TRBV5-4 and TRBJ1-1; TRBD1 agrees at 10 bases. CDR1 and CDR2 (germline): SGHNT, YYREEE (reference sequence). This CDR3 has 15 amino acids. Trimming took 4 bases from V and 1 from J; bases not matched to a gene: 4. CDR3 DNA: TGTGCCAGCAGCCAGGGACAGGGGTCGAACACTGAAGCTTTCTTT. It is translated as CASSQGQGSNTEAFF.

This chain joins TRBV7-9 and TRBJ1-4; D perhaps matches TRBD1 (6 bases). The length of the CDR3 is 13 residues. V was shortened by 5 bases and J by 5 bases, with 9 bases between the two germline ends. The germline V gene encodes CDR1 SEHNR and CDR2 FQNEAQ (reference sequence). In nucleotides, the CDR3 is TGTGCCAGCAGCCCCCAGGGGAATGAAAAACTGTTTTTT. Its protein product is CASSPQGNEKLFF.

This chain uses TRBV6-5 with TRBJ1-4; a weak D match, TRBD1 (5 bases). Germline CDR1 reads MNHEY; CDR2 reads SVGAGI. V was trimmed by 5 bases and J by 8 bases, leaving 18 bases between them. The CDR3 spans 15 residues. In nucleotides, the CDR3 is TGTGCCAGCAGTACCGGGACCCAGAAGGGGGAAAAACTGTTTTTT. Translating gives CASSTGTQKGEKLFF.

The DNA for the CDR3 is TGTGCCAGCAGTTACGAAGAGACCCAGTACTTC. Protein sequence: CASSYEETQYF. The chain joins TRBV28 to TRBJ2-5; no definite D call. Trimming cost V 4 bases and J 3 bases, with 3 bases left between them. The germline CDR1 and CDR2 sequences are MDHEN and SYDVKM. CDR3 size: 11 residues.

The genes are TRBV6-1 and TRBJ2-5, with TRBD1 identical over 10 bases. With 6 bases clipped from V and 2 bases from J, the junction kept 6 bases outside the gene matches. This CDR3 spans 15 amino acids. Germline-derived CDR1 and CDR2 are MNHNS and SASEGT. This CDR3 reads CASRTGGGGQETQYF. CDR3 DNA sequence: TGTGCCAGCAGGACAGGGGGCGGGGGTCAAGAGACCCAGTACTTC.

The chain is built from TRBV4-1 and TRBJ2-2, with 12 bases matching TRBD1. This CDR3 has 19 residues. Germline V gene sequence: CDR1 MGHRA, CDR2 YSYEKL. V lost 0 bases to trimming and J lost 6 bases; unmatched junction nucleotides: 11. CDR3 in DNA: TGCGCCAGCAGCCAAGATAGGGGACAGGGGGCTTTCTCGCCCGGGGAGCTGTTTTTT. Amino acids: CASSQDRGQGAFSPGELFF.